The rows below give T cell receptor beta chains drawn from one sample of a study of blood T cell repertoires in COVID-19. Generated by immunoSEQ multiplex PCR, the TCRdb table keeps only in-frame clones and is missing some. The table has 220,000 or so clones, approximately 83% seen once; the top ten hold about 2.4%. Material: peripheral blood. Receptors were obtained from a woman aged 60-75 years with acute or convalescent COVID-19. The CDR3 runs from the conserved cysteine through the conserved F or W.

cdr3_aa: CAISDAGGPLYEQYF
v_call: TRBV10-3
j_call: TRBJ2-7

cdr3_aa: CAWSEIRLSSYNEQFF
v_call: TRBV30
j_call: TRBJ2-1

cdr3_aa: CASSLTLGGRADTQYF
v_call: TRBV5-8
j_call: TRBJ2-3

cdr3_aa: CASRQGWDTGELFF
v_call: TRBV19
j_call: TRBJ2-2

cdr3_aa: CASSLGTGPIEQYF
v_call: TRBV5-6
j_call: TRBJ2-7

cdr3_aa: CASSLSRTGVTEAFF
v_call: TRBV7-8
j_call: TRBJ1-1

cdr3_aa: CASTLERRNTIYF
v_call: TRBV28
j_call: TRBJ1-3

cdr3_aa: CAINEGKGADEQFF
v_call: TRBV10-3
j_call: TRBJ2-1

cdr3_aa: CASSQKQAGQGILFF
v_call: TRBV4-1
j_call: TRBJ2-1

cdr3_aa: CASSLTGTAKETQYF
v_call: TRBV2
j_call: TRBJ2-5

cdr3_aa: CASTRTGLGTEAFF
v_call: TRBV25-1
j_call: TRBJ1-1

cdr3_aa: CASSHGINGAFF
v_call: TRBV3-1/TRBV3-2
j_call: TRBJ1-1

cdr3_aa: CASSQAGDSSDTIYF
v_call: TRBV3-1/TRBV3-2
j_call: TRBJ1-3

cdr3_aa: CASSLPRGYGYTF
v_call: TRBV7-2
j_call: TRBJ1-2

cdr3_aa: CASSHPGRLSGANVLTF
v_call: TRBV18
j_call: TRBJ2-6

cdr3_aa: CASSGSSYEQYF
v_call: TRBV2
j_call: TRBJ2-7

cdr3_aa: CASSRTGADGYTF
v_call: TRBV12-3/TRBV12-4
j_call: TRBJ1-2

cdr3_aa: CASSLSSGPGELFF
v_call: TRBV5-4
j_call: TRBJ2-2

cdr3_aa: CASSLFGQGVSNQPQHF
v_call: TRBV4-1
j_call: TRBJ1-5

cdr3_aa: CASRQSASGEQYF
v_call: TRBV5-1
j_call: TRBJ2-7

cdr3_aa: CASSFGGAVWVTDTQYF
v_call: TRBV5-1
j_call: TRBJ2-3

cdr3_aa: CASSLVPYPTGMNTEAFF
v_call: TRBV5-1
j_call: TRBJ1-1

cdr3_aa: CASSLSRGVEPSTDTQYF
v_call: TRBV7-9
j_call: TRBJ2-3

cdr3_aa: CASSFFSGNTIYF
v_call: TRBV2
j_call: TRBJ1-3

cdr3_aa: CASSAGTGGSPLHF
v_call: TRBV13
j_call: TRBJ1-6

cdr3_aa: CASSSLSYEQYF
v_call: TRBV2
j_call: TRBJ2-7

cdr3_aa: CASSLGWMTGNSAEAFF
v_call: TRBV5-1
j_call: TRBJ1-1

cdr3_aa: CASSLAGGNDGYTF
v_call: TRBV28
j_call: TRBJ1-2

cdr3_aa: CSVEDGGGDEQFF
v_call: TRBV29-1
j_call: TRBJ2-1

cdr3_aa: CAWERANTIYF
v_call: TRBV30
j_call: TRBJ1-3

cdr3_aa: CASSLDTHYGYTF
v_call: TRBV11-2
j_call: TRBJ1-2

cdr3_aa: CASSQRGGRGETQYF
v_call: TRBV3-1/TRBV3-2
j_call: TRBJ2-5

cdr3_aa: CASSSSGTGPLNYGYTF
v_call: TRBV28
j_call: TRBJ1-2

cdr3_aa: CASSPITPAGVGGDTQYF
v_call: TRBV18
j_call: TRBJ2-3

cdr3_aa: CASETGKNYGYTF
v_call: TRBV12-3/TRBV12-4
j_call: TRBJ1-2

cdr3_aa: CASSSGGDRGRTGELFF
v_call: TRBV10-2
j_call: TRBJ2-2

cdr3_aa: CASSFTGAAGELFF
v_call: TRBV11-1
j_call: TRBJ2-2

cdr3_aa: CASSQALGAYEQYF
v_call: TRBV3-1/TRBV3-2
j_call: TRBJ2-7

cdr3_aa: CASSLKQVSGYTF
v_call: TRBV2
j_call: TRBJ1-2

cdr3_aa: CASSLSPGTGRVLNTEAFF
v_call: TRBV27
j_call: TRBJ1-1

cdr3_aa: CATSPDRNYGYTF
v_call: TRBV15
j_call: TRBJ1-2

cdr3_aa: CASRGIWGDSGYTF
v_call: TRBV2
j_call: TRBJ1-2

cdr3_aa: CASSQTGGFGTEAFF
v_call: TRBV4-1
j_call: TRBJ1-1

cdr3_aa: CATSPGNTGELFF
v_call: TRBV5-1
j_call: TRBJ2-2

cdr3_aa: CASSQAAGTGVGYTF
v_call: TRBV3-1/TRBV3-2
j_call: TRBJ1-2

cdr3_aa: CASSFQGGNEQFF
v_call: TRBV12-3/TRBV12-4
j_call: TRBJ2-1

cdr3_aa: CASNQGALNTEAFF
v_call: TRBV6-5
j_call: TRBJ1-1

cdr3_aa: CASSQGSGLITEAFF
v_call: TRBV3-1/TRBV3-2
j_call: TRBJ1-1